This T cell receptor beta chain originates from a study of patients and donors after allogeneic stem cell transplantation. One entry per CDR3 protein, called by TCRdb with MiXCR from the RT-PCR reads. The data contain about a million distinct CDR3 sequences, about a sixth of them seen just once; the ten biggest clones take up about 6%. This clonotype was sampled from a human donor who was either an allogeneic HSCT recipient or a stem cell or donor lymphocyte infusion donor (not recorded which). It is not recorded whose cells these are; they may come from a transplant donor. The sample comprised blood, either unsorted or a sorted T cell fraction (not recorded which).

The CDR3 DNA reads TGCAGTGCTAGAGGGACAGATAGTGTGGACGAGCAGTACTTC. It is translated as CSARGTDSVDEQYF. The rearrangement uses TRBV20-1 and TRBJ2-7; D is possibly TRBD1 (6 bases). Trimming shortened V by 1 base and J by 5 bases, and 15 bases separated the two germline ends. The germline gives CDR1 DFQATT, CDR2 SNEGSKA (reference sequence). CDR3 length equals 14 residues.